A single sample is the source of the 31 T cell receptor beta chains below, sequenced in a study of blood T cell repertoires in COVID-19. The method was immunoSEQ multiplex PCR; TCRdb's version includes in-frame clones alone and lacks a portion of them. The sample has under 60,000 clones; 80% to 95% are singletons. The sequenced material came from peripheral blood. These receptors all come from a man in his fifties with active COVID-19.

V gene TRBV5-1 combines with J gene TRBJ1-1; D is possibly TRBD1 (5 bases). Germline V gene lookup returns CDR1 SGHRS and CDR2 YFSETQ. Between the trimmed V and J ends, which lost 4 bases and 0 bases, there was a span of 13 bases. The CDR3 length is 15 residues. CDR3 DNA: TGCGCCAGCAGCCCGACCGCGGGGGTGAACACTGAAGCTTTCTTT. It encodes CASSPTAGVNTEAFF.

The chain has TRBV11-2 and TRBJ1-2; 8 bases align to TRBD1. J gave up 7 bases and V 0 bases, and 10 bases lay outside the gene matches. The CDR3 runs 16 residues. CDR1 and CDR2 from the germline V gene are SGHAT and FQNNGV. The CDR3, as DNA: TGTGCCAGCAGCTTAGACGTTGGCAGGGGGCTCTCTGGCTACACCTTC. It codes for CASSLDVGRGLSGYTF.

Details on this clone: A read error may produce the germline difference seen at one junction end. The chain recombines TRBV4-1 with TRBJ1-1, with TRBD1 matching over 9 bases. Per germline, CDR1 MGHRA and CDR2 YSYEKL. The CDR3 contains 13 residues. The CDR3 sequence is CATSDRGGTEAFF. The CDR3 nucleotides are TGCGCCACCAGCGACAGGGGGGGCACTGAAGCTTTCTTT.

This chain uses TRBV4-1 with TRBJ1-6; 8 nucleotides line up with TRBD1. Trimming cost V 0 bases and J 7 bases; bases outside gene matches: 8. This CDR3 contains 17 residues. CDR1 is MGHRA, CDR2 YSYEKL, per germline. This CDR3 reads CASSQDQWGQVNSPLHF. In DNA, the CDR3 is TGCGCCAGCAGCCAAGATCAATGGGGACAGGTCAATTCACCCCTCCACTTT.

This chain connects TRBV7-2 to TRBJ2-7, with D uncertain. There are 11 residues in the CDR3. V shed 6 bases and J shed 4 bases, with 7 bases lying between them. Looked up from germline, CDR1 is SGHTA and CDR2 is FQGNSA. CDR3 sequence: CASRKSYEQYF. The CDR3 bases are TGTGCCAGCAGAAAATCTTACGAGCAGTACTTC. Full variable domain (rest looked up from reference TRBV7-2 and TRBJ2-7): GAGVSQSPSNKVTEKGKDVELRCDPISGHTALYWYRQSLGQGLEFLIYFQGNSAPDKSGLPSDRFSAERTGGSVSTLTIQRTQQEDSAVYLCASRKSYEQYFGPGTRLTVT.

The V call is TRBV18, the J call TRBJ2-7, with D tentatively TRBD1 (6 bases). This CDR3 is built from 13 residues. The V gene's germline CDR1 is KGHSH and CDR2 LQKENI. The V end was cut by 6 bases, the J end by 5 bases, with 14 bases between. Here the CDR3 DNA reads TGTGCCAGCTCTCCCAGGGGATATAACGAGCAGTACTTC. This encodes CASSPRGYNEQYF.

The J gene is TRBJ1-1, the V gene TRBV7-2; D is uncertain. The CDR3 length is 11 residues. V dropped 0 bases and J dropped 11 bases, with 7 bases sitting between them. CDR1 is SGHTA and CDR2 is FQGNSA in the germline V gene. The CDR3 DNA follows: TGTGCCAGCAGCTTAGCCCGGTGGGCTTTCTTT. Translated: CASSLARWAFF. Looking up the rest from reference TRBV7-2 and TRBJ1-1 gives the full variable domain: GAGVSQSPSNKVTEKGKDVELRCDPISGHTALYWYRQSLGQGLEFLIYFQGNSAPDKSGLPSDRFSAERTGGSVSTLTIQRTQQEDSAVYLCASSLARWAFFGQGTRLTVV.

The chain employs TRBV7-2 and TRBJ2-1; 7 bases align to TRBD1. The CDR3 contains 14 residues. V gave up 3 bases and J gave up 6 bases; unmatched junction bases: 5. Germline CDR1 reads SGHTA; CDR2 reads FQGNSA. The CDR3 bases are TGTGCCAGCAGCTTTTTAAGGGGGCTCAATGAGCAGTTCTTC. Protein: CASSFLRGLNEQFF. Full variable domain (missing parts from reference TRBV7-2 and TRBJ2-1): GAGVSQSPSNKVTEKGKDVELRCDPISGHTALYWYRQSLGQGLEFLIYFQGNSAPDKSGLPSDRFSAERTGGSVSTLTIQRTQQEDSAVYLCASSFLRGLNEQFFGPGTRLTVL.

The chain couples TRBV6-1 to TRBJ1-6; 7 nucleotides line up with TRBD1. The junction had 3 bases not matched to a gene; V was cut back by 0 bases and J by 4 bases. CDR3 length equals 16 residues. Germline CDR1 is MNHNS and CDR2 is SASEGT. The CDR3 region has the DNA TGTGCCAGCAGTGAAGCGGGCAGGGGGTATAATTCACCCCTCCACTTT. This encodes CASSEAGRGYNSPLHF.

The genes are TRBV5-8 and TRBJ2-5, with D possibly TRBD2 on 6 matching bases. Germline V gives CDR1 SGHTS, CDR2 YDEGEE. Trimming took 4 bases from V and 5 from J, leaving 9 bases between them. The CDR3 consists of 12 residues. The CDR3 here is CASSRGRETQYF. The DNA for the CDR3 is TGTGCCAGCAGCAGAGGGAGGGAGACCCAGTACTTC.

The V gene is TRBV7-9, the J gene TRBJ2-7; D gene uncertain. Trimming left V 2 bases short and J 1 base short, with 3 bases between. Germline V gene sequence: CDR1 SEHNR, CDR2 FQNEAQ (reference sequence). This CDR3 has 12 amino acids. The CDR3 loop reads CASSLQSYEQYF. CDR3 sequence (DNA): TGTGCCAGCAGCTTACAGTCCTACGAGCAGTACTTC.

The CDR3 spells CASSGPGQGNTGELFF. DNA for the CDR3: TGCGCCAGCAGCGGACCGGGACAGGGAAACACCGGGGAGCTGTTTTTT. V gene TRBV4-1 combines with J gene TRBJ2-2; the match to TRBD1 covers 9 bases. CDR1 is MGHRA and CDR2 is YSYEKL in the germline V gene. V lost 5 bases to trimming and J lost 2 bases; unmatched junction nucleotides: 6. The CDR3 contains 16 residues.

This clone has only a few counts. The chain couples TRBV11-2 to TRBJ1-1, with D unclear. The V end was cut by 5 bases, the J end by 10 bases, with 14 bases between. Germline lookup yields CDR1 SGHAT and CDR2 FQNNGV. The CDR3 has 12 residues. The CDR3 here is CASSIFRERAFF. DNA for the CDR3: TGTGCCAGCAGCATATTTCGGGAGAGAGCTTTCTTT.

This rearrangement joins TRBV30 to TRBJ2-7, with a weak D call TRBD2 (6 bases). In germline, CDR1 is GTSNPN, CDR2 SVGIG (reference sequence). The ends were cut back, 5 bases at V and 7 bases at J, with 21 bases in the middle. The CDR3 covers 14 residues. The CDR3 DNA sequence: TGTGCCTGGGAAACCGGGACTGGGTTTGCGGAGCAGTACTTC. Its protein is CAWETGTGFAEQYF.

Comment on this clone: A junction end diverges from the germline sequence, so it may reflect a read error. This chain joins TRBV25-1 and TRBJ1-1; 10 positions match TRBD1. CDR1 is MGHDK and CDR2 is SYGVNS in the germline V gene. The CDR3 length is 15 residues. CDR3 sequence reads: CASSKDRGRNSEAFF. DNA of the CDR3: TGTGCCAGCAGTAAAGACAGGGGGCGCAACAGTGAAGCTTTCTTT.

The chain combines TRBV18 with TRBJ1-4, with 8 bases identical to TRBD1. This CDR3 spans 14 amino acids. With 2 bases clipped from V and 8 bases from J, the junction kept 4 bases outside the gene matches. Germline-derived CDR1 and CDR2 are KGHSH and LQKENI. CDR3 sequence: CASSPGQGAEKLFF. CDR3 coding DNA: TGTGCCAGCTCACCAGGGCAGGGGGCAGAAAAACTGTTTTTT.

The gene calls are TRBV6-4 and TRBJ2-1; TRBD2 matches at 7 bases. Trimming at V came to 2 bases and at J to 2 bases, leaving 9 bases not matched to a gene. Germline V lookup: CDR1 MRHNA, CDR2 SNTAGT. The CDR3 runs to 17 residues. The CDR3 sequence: CASSDGVGGSPYNEQFF. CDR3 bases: TGTGCCAGCAGTGACGGGGTTGGCGGGAGCCCCTACAATGAGCAGTTCTTC.

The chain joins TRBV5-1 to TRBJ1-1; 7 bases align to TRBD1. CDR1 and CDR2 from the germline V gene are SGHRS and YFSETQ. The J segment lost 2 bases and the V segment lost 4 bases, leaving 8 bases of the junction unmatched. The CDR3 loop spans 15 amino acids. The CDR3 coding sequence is TGCGCCAGCAGCGCGTCGGGACAGCCAAACACTGAAGCTTTCTTT. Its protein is CASSASGQPNTEAFF.

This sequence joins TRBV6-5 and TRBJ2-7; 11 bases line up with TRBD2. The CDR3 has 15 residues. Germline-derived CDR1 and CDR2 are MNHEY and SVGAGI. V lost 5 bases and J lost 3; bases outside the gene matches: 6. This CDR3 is CASSPTSGSYYEQYF. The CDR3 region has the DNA TGTGCCAGCAGTCCAACTAGCGGGAGCTACTACGAGCAGTACTTC.

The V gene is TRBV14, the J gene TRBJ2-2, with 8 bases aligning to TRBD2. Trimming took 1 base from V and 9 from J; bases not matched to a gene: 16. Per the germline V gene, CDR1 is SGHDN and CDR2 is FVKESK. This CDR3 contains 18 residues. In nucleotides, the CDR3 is TGTGCCAGCAGCCAAGGGCTCCGGGGAGCGGGAGTGCCCAGGGAGCTGTTTTTT. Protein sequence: CASSQGLRGAGVPRELFF.

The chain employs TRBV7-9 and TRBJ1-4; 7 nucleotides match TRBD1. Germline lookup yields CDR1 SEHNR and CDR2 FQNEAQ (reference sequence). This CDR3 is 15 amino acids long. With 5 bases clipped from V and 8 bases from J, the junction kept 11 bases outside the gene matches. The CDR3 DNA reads TGTGCCAGCAGCCATGACAGGGACGTCCCGGAAAAACTGTTTTTT. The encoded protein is CASSHDRDVPEKLFF.

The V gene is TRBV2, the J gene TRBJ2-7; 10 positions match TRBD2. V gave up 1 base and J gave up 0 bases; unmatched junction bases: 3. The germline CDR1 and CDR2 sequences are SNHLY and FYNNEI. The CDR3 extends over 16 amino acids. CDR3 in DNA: TGTGCCAGCAGTGAAGGGACTAGCGGAACCTCCTACGAGCAGTACTTC. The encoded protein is CASSEGTSGTSYEQYF.

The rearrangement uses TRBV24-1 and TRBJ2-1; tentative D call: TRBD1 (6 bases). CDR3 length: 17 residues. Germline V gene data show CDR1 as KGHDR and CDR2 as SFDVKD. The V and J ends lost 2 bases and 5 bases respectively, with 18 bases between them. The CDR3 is CATSDSDSRGYNNEQFF. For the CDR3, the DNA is TGTGCCACCAGTGATTCCGATTCCAGGGGTTATAACAATGAGCAGTTCTTC.

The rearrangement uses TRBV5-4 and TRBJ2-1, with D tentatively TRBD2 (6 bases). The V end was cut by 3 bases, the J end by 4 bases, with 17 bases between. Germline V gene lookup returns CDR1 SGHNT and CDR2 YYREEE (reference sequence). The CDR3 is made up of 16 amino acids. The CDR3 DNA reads TGTGCCAGCAGCTCCTTCTGGGGAGGTTCTTACAATGAGCAGTTCTTC. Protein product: CASSSFWGGSYNEQFF.

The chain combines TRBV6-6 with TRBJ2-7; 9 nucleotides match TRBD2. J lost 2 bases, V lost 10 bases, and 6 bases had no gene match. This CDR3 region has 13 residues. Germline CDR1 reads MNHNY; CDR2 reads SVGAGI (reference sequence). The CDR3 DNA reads TGTGCCACCGGGACTAGCATGACCTACGAGCAGTACTTC. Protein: CATGTSMTYEQYF.

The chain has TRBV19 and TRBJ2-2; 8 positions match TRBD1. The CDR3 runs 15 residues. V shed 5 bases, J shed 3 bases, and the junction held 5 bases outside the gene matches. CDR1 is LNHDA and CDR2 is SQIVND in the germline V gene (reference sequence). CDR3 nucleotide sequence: TGTGCCAGTAGTTTCCGGGACAGGTACACCGGGGAGCTGTTTTTT. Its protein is CASSFRDRYTGELFF.

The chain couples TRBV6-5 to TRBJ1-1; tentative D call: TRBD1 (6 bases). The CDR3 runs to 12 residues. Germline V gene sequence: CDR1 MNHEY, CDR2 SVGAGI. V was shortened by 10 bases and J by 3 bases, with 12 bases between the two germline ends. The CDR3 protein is CAIKQGYTEAFF. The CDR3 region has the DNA TGTGCCATCAAACAGGGATACACTGAAGCTTTCTTT.

The CDR3, as DNA: TGTGCCAGTAGTATAAGTGCACAGGGAGCCCAAGAGACCCAGTACTTC. It yields the protein CASSISAQGAQETQYF. The chain combines TRBV19 with TRBJ2-5, with D possibly TRBD1 on 6 matching bases. The CDR3 has 16 amino acids. The V end was cut by 2 bases, the J end by 1 base, with 14 bases between. CDR1 is LNHDA and CDR2 is SQIVND in the germline V gene (reference sequence).

In nucleotides, the CDR3 is TGTGCCAGCAGCTTACTGACTAGCCCCTCAGATACGCAGTATTTT. As protein: CASSLLTSPSDTQYF. The chain employs TRBV7-2 and TRBJ2-3; 7 bases are a match to TRBD2. This CDR3 comprises 15 residues. V trimming: 2 bases; J trimming: 4 bases; junction bases outside the gene matches: 6. Germline lookup yields CDR1 SGHTA and CDR2 FQGNSA.

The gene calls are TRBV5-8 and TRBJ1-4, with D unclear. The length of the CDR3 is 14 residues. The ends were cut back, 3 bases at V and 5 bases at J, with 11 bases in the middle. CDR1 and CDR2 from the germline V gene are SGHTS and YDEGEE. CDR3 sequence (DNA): TGTGCCAGCAGCTCCGGTACGGGGAATGAAAAACTGTTTTTT. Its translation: CASSSGTGNEKLFF.

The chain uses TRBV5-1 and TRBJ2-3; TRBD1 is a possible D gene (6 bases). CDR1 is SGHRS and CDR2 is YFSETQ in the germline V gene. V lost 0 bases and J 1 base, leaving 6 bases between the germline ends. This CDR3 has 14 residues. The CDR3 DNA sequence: TGCGCCAGCAGCTTGGAGGGGGGCACAGATACGCAGTATTTT. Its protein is CASSLEGGTDTQYF.